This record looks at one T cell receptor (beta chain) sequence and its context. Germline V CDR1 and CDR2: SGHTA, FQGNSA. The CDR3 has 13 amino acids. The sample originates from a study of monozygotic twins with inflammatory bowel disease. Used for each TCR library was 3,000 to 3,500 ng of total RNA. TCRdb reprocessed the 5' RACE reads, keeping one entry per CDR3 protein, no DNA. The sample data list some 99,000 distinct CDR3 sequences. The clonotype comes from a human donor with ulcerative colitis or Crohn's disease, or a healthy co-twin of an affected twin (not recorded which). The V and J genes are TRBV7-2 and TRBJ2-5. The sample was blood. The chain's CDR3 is CASSFPLHETQYF.